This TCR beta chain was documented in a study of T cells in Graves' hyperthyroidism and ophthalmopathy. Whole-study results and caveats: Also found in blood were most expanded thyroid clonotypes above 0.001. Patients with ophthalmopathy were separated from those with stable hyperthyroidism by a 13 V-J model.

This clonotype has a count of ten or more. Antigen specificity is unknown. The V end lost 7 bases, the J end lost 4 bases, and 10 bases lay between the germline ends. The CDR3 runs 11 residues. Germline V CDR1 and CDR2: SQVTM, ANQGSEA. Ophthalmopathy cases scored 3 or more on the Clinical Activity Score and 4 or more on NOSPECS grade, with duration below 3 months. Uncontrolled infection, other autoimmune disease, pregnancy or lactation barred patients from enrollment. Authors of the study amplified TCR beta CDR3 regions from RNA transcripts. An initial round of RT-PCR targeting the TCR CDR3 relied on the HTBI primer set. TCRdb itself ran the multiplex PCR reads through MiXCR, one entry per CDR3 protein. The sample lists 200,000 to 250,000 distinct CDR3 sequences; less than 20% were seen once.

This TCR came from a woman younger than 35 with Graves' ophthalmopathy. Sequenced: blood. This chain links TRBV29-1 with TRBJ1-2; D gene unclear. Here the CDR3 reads CSGGVLYGYTF. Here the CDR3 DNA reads TGCAGCGGAGGAGTCCTCTATGGCTACACCTTC. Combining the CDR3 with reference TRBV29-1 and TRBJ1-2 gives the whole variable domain SAVISQKPSRDICQRGTSLTIQCQVDSQVTMMFWYRQQPGQSLTLIATANQGSEATYESGFVIDKFPISRPNLTFSTLTVSNMSPEDSSIYLCSGGVLYGYTFGSGTRLTVV.